The 27 T cell receptor beta chains given below trace back to one sample, sequenced in a study of beta chain features in type 1 diabetes. The study's findings and limits: Significant though moderate, a shortening of TCRB CDR3s appeared in all four CD4+ subsets of Type 1 diabetes patients.

Expressed TCRB transcripts were sequenced because the entire RNA isolate underwent reverse transcription. TCRdb keeps only in-frame clones here, not all; method: immunoSEQ multiplex PCR. The sample lists around 250,000 clones, roughly 13% occurring once. Their target antigens are unknown. Material for sequencing was naive CD4+ T cells from blood. The origin of the receptors is a man aged 30 to 45 with type 1 diabetes.

A few counts support this clone. The rearrangement links TRBV30 to TRBJ2-3; 7 nucleotides align to TRBD2. This CDR3 comprises 13 residues. V was pared by 0 bases and J by 5 bases, with 2 bases of the junction left unmatched. Germline CDR1 is GTSNPN and CDR2 is SVGIG (reference sequence). Here the CDR3 reads CAWSVGREDTQYF. The CDR3 region has the DNA TGTGCCTGGAGTGTAGGGAGGGAAGATACGCAGTATTTT.

This clone was observed a few times. The rearrangement joins TRBV5-6 to TRBJ1-1; 9 bases align to TRBD1. Germline CDR1 reads SGHDT; CDR2 reads YYEEEE. The J segment lost 7 bases and the V segment lost 2 bases, leaving 3 bases of the junction unmatched. The CDR3 loop spans 13 amino acids. CDR3 region: CASSLGTGFEAFF. The CDR3 nucleotides read TGTGCCAGCAGCTTAGGGACAGGGTTTGAAGCTTTCTTT.

In this sample, this clone turned up a few times. This chain links TRBV30 with TRBJ1-1, with D maybe TRBD1 (5 bases). Germline loops: CDR1 GTSNPN, CDR2 SVGIG (reference sequence). The V gene lost 5 bases and the J gene lost 1 base, with 11 bases spanning the gap. The CDR3 totals 13 residues. The CDR3 nucleotides are TGTGCCTGGGACCGACAGCGGAACACTGAAGCTTTCTTT. The encoded protein is CAWDRQRNTEAFF.

The table lists this clone with a few counts. This chain joins TRBV7-9 and TRBJ2-2; D is possibly TRBD1 (6 bases). The ends were cut back, 8 bases at V and 4 bases at J, with 8 bases in the middle. Germline V gene sequence: CDR1 SEHNR, CDR2 FQNEAQ (reference sequence). The CDR3 covers 12 residues. This chain's CDR3 is CASDRSTGELFF. DNA of the CDR3: TGTGCCAGCGACAGGTCCACCGGGGAGCTGTTTTTT.

This clone was observed once. CDR3 protein: CASSYLGTGEEKLFF. The DNA of the CDR3 is TGTGCCAGCAGTTACCTCGGGACAGGGGAGGAAAAACTGTTTTTT. This rearrangement joins TRBV28 to TRBJ1-4; the match to TRBD1 covers 10 bases. V trimming: 4 bases; J trimming: 8 bases; junction bases outside the gene matches: 7. The CDR3 sequence is 15 residues long. CDR1 is MDHEN, CDR2 SYDVKM, per germline.

The chain joins TRBV4-2 to TRBJ2-1; D is possibly TRBD2 (6 bases). Germline V lookup: CDR1 LGHNA, CDR2 YNFKEQ. The CDR3 has 15 amino acids. The V end was cut by 4 bases, the J end by 8 bases, with 18 bases between. CDR3 in DNA: TGTGCCAGCAGCCCTACCAGACTAGGGGTCCATGAGCAGTTCTTC. As protein: CASSPTRLGVHEQFF.

This clone has a handful of counts. The V call is TRBV11-2, the J call TRBJ1-1; no firm D call. The ends were cut back, 4 bases at V and 5 bases at J, with 14 bases in the middle. Germline V gene sequence: CDR1 SGHAT, CDR2 FQNNGV. The CDR3 totals 14 residues. This chain's CDR3 is CASSSNSGRTEAFF. CDR3 nucleotide sequence: TGTGCCAGCAGCTCTAACTCGGGGAGGACTGAAGCTTTCTTT.

The chain combines TRBV5-1 with TRBJ2-2, with D possibly TRBD2 on 6 matching bases. The CDR3 extends over 16 amino acids. V lost 4 bases to trimming and J lost 0 bases, with 13 bases between them. Germline V gene lookup returns CDR1 SGHRS and CDR2 YFSETQ. CDR3 loop: CASSVGGTANTGELFF. The CDR3 DNA follows: TGCGCCAGCAGCGTCGGGGGAACTGCGAACACCGGGGAGCTGTTTTTT. The full variable domain, completed using reference TRBV5-1 and TRBJ2-2, is KAGVTQTPRYLIKTRGQQVTLSCSPISGHRSVSWYQQTPGQGLQFLFEYFSETQRNKGNFPGRFSGRQFSNSRSEMNVSTLELGDSALYLCASSVGGTANTGELFFGEGSRLTVL.

The rearrangement uses TRBV12-5 and TRBJ2-1, with a possible D match to TRBD2 (5 bases). Trimming removed 6 bases from V and 5 bases from J, with 17 bases in between. Germline-derived CDR1 and CDR2 are LGHNT and FRNRAP. The CDR3 sequence is 15 residues long. The CDR3 nucleotides are TGTGCTAGTGGACGTCGTGGTGGGAGCCACAATGAGCAGTTCTTC. Residues: CASGRRGGSHNEQFF.

The gene calls are TRBV21-1 and TRBJ1-5; the table's D gene call, TRBD1, was not cross checked with the DNA. TRBV21-1 is an annotated pseudogene. The CDR3 is 11 amino acids. Here the CDR3 reads CRQGRNQPQHF. CDR3 coding DNA: TGCCGACAGGGGCGCAATCAGCCCCAGCATTTT.

V gene TRBV30 combines with J gene TRBJ1-1; perhaps TRBD1 as D (5 bases). The CDR3 covers 15 residues. The germline V gene has CDR1 GTSNPN and CDR2 SVGIG (reference sequence). The ends were cut back, 0 bases at V and 0 bases at J, with 11 bases in the middle. The CDR3 DNA reads as TGTGCCTGGAGTGTACTGCGGGGGTTGAACACTGAAGCTTTCTTT. Its protein product is CAWSVLRGLNTEAFF. The full variable domain, completed using reference TRBV30 and TRBJ1-1, is SQTIHQWPATLVQPVGSPLSLECTVEGTSNPNLYWYRQAAGRGLQLLFYSVGIGQISSEVPQNLSASRPQDRQFILSSKKLLLSDSGFYLCAWSVLRGLNTEAFFGQGTRLTVV.

In its sample, this clone was seen a few times. The chain has TRBV7-2 and TRBJ1-1, with 9 bases that match TRBD1. Germline loops: CDR1 SGHTA, CDR2 FQGNSA. The CDR3 spans 13 residues. V gave up 11 bases and J gave up 1 base; unmatched junction bases: 5. CDR3 amino acids: CACRDRENTEAFF. In DNA form, the CDR3 reads TGTGCCTGCCGGGACAGGGAGAACACTGAAGCTTTCTTT.

This clone was picked up a small number of times. The rearrangement links TRBV4-1 to TRBJ2-5; D may be TRBD2 (5 bases). V lost 5 bases and J 5 bases, leaving 18 bases between the germline ends. This CDR3 has 15 residues. CDR1 is MGHRA, CDR2 YSYEKL, per germline. In DNA, the CDR3 is TGCGCCAGCAGCACCCAGCGGTCGCGAGGGGAGACCCAGTACTTC. Translation: CASSTQRSRGETQYF.

This clone was recorded a few times. This sequence joins TRBV18 and TRBJ1-1; maybe TRBD1 (6 bases). CDR1 is KGHSH, CDR2 LQKENI, per germline. V lost 0 bases and J lost 7, with 18 bases in between. This CDR3 comprises 16 residues. The CDR3: CASSPPSQGHVGEAFF. The CDR3 nucleotides are TGTGCCAGCTCACCACCGAGTCAGGGGCATGTTGGTGAAGCTTTCTTT. The whole variable domain, filled in from reference TRBV18 and TRBJ1-1, reads NAGVMQNPRHLVRRRGQEARLRCSPMKGHSHVYWYRQLPEEGLKFMVYLQKENIIDESGMPKERFSAEFPKEGPSILRIQQVVRGDSAAYFCASSPPSQGHVGEAFFGQGTRLTVV.

This clone turned up a few times. This chain links TRBV5-6 with TRBJ2-1; 10 bases map to TRBD1. Germline V gene data show CDR1 as SGHDT and CDR2 as YYEEEE. The CDR3 is 15 residues long. The V segment lost 3 bases and the J segment 3 bases; nucleotides outside the gene matches: 3. CDR3 nucleotide sequence: TGTGCCAGCAGCTCCCGGGACAGGGGCTACAATGAGCAGTTCTTC. Its protein is CASSSRDRGYNEQFF. Full variable domain (missing parts from reference TRBV5-6 and TRBJ2-1): DAGVTQSPTHLIKTRGQQVTLRCSPKSGHDTVSWYQQALGQGPQFIFQYYEEEERQRGNFPDRFSGHQFPNYSSELNVNALLLGDSALYLCASSSRDRGYNEQFFGPGTRLTVL.

The V gene is TRBV15, the J gene TRBJ2-1; D is ambiguous. The germline V gene encodes CDR1 LNHNV and CDR2 YYDKDF (reference sequence). V was clipped by 4 bases and J by 1 base, with 5 bases between them. The CDR3 length is 13 residues. CDR3 region: CATSNSSYNEQFF. The DNA of the CDR3 is TGTGCCACCAGCAACAGTTCCTACAATGAGCAGTTCTTC.

The chain couples TRBV5-6 to TRBJ1-2; tentative D call: TRBD1 (6 bases). The CDR3 is 11 amino acids. Trimming cost V 3 bases and J 13 bases, with 13 bases left between them. CDR1 and CDR2 (germline): SGHDT, YYEEEE. The CDR3 region is CASSSDRTSTF. CDR3 nucleotides: TGTGCCAGCAGCTCGGACAGAACGAGCACCTTC.

This clone was found a few times. CDR3 nucleotide sequence: TGCGCCAGCAGCCCGACTTCGGGGACTACCTCCTACGAGCAGTACTTC. This translates into CASSPTSGTTSYEQYF. J is TRBJ2-7 and V is TRBV5-1, with 7 nucleotides matching TRBD2. V trimming: 4 bases; J trimming: 0 bases; junction bases outside the gene matches: 10. From germline, CDR1 is SGHRS and CDR2 YFSETQ. This CDR3 region has 16 residues. The complete variable domain, with remaining parts taken from reference TRBV5-1 and TRBJ2-7, reads KAGVTQTPRYLIKTRGQQVTLSCSPISGHRSVSWYQQTPGQGLQFLFEYFSETQRNKGNFPGRFSGRQFSNSRSEMNVSTLELGDSALYLCASSPTSGTTSYEQYFGPGTRLTVT.

This clone occurred a few times. The chain has TRBV5-1 and TRBJ2-2; the D gene is possibly TRBD2 (5 bases). CDR1 and CDR2 (germline): SGHRS, YFSETQ. Trimming took 4 bases from V and 8 from J, leaving 24 bases between them. The CDR3 length is 17 residues. The CDR3 protein is CASSLLGETNSPGELFF. The CDR3 bases are TGCGCCAGCAGCCTCCTTGGGGAGACCAATTCACCGGGGGAGCTGTTTTTT.

This clone was detected a few times. V usage is TRBV20-1 and J usage is TRBJ2-1, with 7 bases identical to TRBD2. From germline, CDR1 is DFQATT and CDR2 SNEGSKA (reference sequence). The V gene end was trimmed by 5 bases and the J gene end by 6 bases; junction bases not matched to a gene: 1. The CDR3 consists of 11 residues. Here the CDR3 DNA reads TGCAGTGCTCCTAGCGGCAATGAGCAGTTCTTC. It is translated as CSAPSGNEQFF.

The V and J genes are TRBV29-1 and TRBJ2-1, with 15 positions matching TRBD2. This CDR3 comprises 16 residues. Germline V gene lookup returns CDR1 SQVTM and CDR2 ANQGSEA. V dropped 7 bases and J dropped 3; count of bases not matched to a gene: 7. As DNA, the CDR3 is TGCAGCGCTGTCCCGGGACTAGCGGGGGGCTACAATGAGCAGTTCTTC. Its translation: CSAVPGLAGGYNEQFF.

This chain joins TRBV7-2 and TRBJ2-3, with TRBD2 matching over 10 bases. The CDR3 consists of 16 residues. The germline V gene encodes CDR1 SGHTA and CDR2 FQGNSA. V dropped 5 bases and J dropped 4; count of bases not matched to a gene: 9. CDR3 in amino acids: CASSRGLAVIPDTQYF. The CDR3 DNA reads as TGTGCCAGCAGCCGAGGACTAGCGGTGATCCCAGATACGCAGTATTTT.

The chain couples TRBV19 to TRBJ1-4, with D unresolved. The CDR3 extends over 14 amino acids. Deletions cut 3 bases from V and 4 bases from J, with 9 bases between. Germline V lookup: CDR1 LNHDA, CDR2 SQIVND (reference sequence). The CDR3 sequence: CASSIDLDNEKLFF. The CDR3 DNA follows: TGTGCCAGTAGTATCGACCTAGATAATGAAAAACTGTTTTTT. The full variable domain, in which reference TRBV19 and TRBJ1-4 provide the parts outside the CDR3, is DGGITQSPKYLFRKEGQNVTLSCEQNLNHDAMYWYRQDPGQGLRLIYYSQIVNDFQKGDIAEGYSVSREKKESFPLTVTSAQKNPTAFYLCASSIDLDNEKLFFGSGTQLSVL.

This clone turned up a few times. The V gene is TRBV18, the J gene TRBJ2-1; the match to TRBD1 covers 9 bases. CDR1 is KGHSH and CDR2 is LQKENI in the germline V gene. The CDR3 runs 16 residues. Losses at the gene ends were 4 bases for V and 3 bases for J; bases not matched to a gene: 7. This CDR3 is CASSRPGQGLYNEQFF. The CDR3 DNA reads as TGTGCCAGCTCACGACCGGGACAGGGACTCTACAATGAGCAGTTCTTC.

The chain carries TRBV5-6 and TRBJ2-7; 8 bases are shared with TRBD2. V shed 0 bases and J 4 bases; nucleotides not matched to a gene: 9. In germline, CDR1 is SGHDT, CDR2 YYEEEE. The CDR3 is made up of 16 amino acids. The CDR3 loop reads CASSLAGGGTPYEQYF. The CDR3 DNA reads as TGTGCCAGCAGCTTGGCCGGGGGGGGGACCCCTTACGAGCAGTACTTC.

V and J are TRBV5-1 and TRBJ2-3; 8 bases align to TRBD1. The CDR3 is 16 amino acids. Germline V gene sequence: CDR1 SGHRS, CDR2 YFSETQ. The V and J ends lost 0 bases and 2 bases, in that order; junction bases with no gene match: 5. The CDR3 DNA follows: TGCGCCAGCAGCTTGGATAGGACAGGGTCCACAGATACGCAGTATTTT. Encoded protein: CASSLDRTGSTDTQYF.

The rearrangement uses TRBV27 and TRBJ2-1; 11 nucleotides agree with TRBD2. There are 14 residues in the CDR3. CDR1 is MNHEY, CDR2 SMNVEV, per germline (reference sequence). With V trimmed by 6 bases and J by 10 bases, 8 bases remained unmatched. For the CDR3, the DNA is TGTGCCAGCAGAGTTAGCGGGAGGGCCAGGGAGCAGTTCTTC. Amino acids: CASRVSGRAREQFF.